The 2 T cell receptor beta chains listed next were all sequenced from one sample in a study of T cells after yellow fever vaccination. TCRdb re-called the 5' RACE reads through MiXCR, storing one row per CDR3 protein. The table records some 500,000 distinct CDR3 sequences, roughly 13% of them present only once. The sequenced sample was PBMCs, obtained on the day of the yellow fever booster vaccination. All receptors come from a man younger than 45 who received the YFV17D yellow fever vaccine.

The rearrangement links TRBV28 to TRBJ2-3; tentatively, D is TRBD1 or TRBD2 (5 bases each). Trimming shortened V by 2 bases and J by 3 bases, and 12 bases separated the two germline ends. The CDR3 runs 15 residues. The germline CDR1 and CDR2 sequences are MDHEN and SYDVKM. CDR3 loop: CASSLVGELTDTQYF. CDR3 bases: TGTGCCAGCAGTTTAGTGGGGGAATTGACAGATACGCAGTATTTT.

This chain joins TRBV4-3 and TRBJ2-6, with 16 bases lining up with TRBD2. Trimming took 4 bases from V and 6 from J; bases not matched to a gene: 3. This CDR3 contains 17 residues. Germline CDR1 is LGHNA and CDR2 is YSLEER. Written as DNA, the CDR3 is TGCGCCAGCAGCCCTGGGACTAGCGGGAGGGCGGCCAACGTCCTGACTTTC. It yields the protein CASSPGTSGRAANVLTF.